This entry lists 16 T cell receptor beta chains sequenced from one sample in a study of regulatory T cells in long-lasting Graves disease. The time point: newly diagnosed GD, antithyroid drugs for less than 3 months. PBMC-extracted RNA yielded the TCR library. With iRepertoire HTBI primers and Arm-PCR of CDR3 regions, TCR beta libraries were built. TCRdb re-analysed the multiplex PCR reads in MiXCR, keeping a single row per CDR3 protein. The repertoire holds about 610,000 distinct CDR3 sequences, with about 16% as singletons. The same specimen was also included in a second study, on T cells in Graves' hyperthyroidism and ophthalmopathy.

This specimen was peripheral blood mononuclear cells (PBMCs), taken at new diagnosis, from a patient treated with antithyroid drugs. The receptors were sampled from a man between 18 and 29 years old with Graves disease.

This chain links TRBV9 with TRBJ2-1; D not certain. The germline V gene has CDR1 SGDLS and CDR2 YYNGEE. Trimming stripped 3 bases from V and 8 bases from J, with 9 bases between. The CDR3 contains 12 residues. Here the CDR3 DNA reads TGTGCCAGCAGCGGTACTGACGATGAGCAGTTCTTC. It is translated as CASSGTDDEQFF.

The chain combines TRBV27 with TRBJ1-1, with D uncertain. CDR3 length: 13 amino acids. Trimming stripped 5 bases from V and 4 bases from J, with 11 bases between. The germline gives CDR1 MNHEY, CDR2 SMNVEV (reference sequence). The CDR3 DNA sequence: TGTGCCAGCAGTCCCGACGTCCGCACTGAAGCTTTCTTT. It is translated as CASSPDVRTEAFF.

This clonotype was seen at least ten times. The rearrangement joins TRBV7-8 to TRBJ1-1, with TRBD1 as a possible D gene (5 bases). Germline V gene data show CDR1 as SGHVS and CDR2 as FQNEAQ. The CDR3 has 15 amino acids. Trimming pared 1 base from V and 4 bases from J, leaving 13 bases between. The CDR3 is CASSLDVGGSTEAFF. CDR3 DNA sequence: TGTGCCAGCAGCTTAGATGTTGGGGGGAGCACTGAAGCTTTCTTT. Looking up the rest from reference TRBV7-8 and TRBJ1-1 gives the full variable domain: GAGVSQSPRYKVAKRGQDVALRCDPISGHVSLFWYQQALGQGPEFLTYFQNEAQLDKSGLPSDRFFAERPEGSVSTLKIQRTQQEDSAVYLCASSLDVGGSTEAFFGQGTRLTVV.

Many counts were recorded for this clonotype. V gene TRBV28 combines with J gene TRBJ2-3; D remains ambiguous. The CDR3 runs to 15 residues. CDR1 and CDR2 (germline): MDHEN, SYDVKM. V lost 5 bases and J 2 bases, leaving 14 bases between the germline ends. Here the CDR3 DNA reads TGTGCCAGCAGTACCCTTAGTAGGATCACAGATACGCAGTATTTT. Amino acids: CASSTLSRITDTQYF.

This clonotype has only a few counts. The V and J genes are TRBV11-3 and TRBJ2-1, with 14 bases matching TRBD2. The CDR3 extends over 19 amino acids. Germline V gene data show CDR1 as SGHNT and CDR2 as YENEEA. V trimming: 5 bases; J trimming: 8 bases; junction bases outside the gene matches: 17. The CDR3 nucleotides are TGTGCCAGCAGCAAGGGACTAGCGGGAGTGGGGAACGCCCCCCATGAGCAGTTCTTC. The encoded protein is CASSKGLAGVGNAPHEQFF.

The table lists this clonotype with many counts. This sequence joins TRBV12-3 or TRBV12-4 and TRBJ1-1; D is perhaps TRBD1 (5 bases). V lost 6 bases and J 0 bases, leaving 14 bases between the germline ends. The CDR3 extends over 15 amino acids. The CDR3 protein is CASSSLLGVNTEAFF. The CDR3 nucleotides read TGTGCCAGCAGCTCCTTACTAGGGGTGAACACTGAAGCTTTCTTT.

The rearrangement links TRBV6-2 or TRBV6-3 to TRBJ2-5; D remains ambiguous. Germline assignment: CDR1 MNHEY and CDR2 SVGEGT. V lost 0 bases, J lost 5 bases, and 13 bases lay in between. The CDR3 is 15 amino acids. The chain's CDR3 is CASSYSGTTSETQYF. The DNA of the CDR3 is TGTGCCAGCAGTTACTCCGGAACAACCTCGGAGACCCAGTACTTC.

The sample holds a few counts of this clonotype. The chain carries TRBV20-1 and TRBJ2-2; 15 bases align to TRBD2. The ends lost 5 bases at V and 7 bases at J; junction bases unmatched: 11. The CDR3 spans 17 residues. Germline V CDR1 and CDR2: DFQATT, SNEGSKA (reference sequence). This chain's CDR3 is CSARNPRTSGRGGELFF. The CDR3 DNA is TGCAGTGCTCGGAACCCCCGGACTAGCGGGAGGGGCGGGGAGCTGTTTTTT.

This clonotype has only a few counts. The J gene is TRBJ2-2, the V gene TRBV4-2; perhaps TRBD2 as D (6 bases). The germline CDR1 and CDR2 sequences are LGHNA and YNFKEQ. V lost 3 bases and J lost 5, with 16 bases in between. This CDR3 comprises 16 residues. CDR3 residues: CASSHIADAGTGELFF. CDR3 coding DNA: TGTGCCAGCAGCCATATTGCGGACGCGGGAACCGGGGAGCTGTTTTTT.

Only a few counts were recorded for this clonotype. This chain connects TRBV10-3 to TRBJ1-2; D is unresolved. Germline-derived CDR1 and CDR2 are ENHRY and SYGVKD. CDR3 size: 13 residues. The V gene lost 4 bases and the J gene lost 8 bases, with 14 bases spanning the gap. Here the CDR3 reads CAISGSGPPGYTF. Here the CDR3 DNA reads TGTGCCATCAGTGGAAGCGGGCCTCCGGGCTACACCTTC.

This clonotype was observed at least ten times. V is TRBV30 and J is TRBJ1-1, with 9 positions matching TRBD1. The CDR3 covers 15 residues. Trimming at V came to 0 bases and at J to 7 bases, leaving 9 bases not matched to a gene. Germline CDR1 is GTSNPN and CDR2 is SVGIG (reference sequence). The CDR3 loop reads CAWSVGGQGRVEAFF. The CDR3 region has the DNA TGTGCCTGGAGTGTAGGGGGACAGGGTAGAGTTGAAGCTTTCTTT.

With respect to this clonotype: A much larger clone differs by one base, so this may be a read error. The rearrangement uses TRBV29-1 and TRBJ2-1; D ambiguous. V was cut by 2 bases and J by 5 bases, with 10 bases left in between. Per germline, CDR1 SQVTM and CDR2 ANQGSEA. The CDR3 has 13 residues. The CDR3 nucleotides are TGCAGCGTTGAACTAGAATCCCACAATGAGCAGTTCTTC. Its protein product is CSVELESHNEQFF.

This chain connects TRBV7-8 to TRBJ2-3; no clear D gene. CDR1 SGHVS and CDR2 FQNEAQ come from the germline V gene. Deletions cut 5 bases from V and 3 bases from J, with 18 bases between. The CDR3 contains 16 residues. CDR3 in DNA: TGTGCCAGCAGCGCCTCGGGTGCAGTTGGTACAGATACGCAGTATTTT. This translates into CASSASGAVGTDTQYF.

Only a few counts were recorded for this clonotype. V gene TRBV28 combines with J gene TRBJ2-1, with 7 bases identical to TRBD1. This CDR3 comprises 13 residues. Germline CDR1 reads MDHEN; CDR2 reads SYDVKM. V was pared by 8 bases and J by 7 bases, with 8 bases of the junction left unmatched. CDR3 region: CASQGGSRNEQFF. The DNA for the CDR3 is TGTGCCAGCCAAGGGGGCAGTCGTAATGAGCAGTTCTTC.

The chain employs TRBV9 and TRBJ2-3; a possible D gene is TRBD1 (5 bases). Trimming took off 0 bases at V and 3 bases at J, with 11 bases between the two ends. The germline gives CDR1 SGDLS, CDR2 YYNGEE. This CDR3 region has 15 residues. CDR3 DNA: TGTGCCAGCAGCGTAGGAAATCCAGGGACAGATACGCAGTATTTT. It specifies CASSVGNPGTDTQYF.

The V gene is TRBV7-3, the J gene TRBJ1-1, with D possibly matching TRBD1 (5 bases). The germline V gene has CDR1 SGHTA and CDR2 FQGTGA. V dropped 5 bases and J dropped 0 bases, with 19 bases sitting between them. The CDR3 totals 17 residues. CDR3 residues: CASSADGGGRMNTEAFF. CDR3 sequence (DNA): TGTGCCAGCAGCGCAGACGGGGGGGGTAGGATGAACACTGAAGCTTTCTTT.